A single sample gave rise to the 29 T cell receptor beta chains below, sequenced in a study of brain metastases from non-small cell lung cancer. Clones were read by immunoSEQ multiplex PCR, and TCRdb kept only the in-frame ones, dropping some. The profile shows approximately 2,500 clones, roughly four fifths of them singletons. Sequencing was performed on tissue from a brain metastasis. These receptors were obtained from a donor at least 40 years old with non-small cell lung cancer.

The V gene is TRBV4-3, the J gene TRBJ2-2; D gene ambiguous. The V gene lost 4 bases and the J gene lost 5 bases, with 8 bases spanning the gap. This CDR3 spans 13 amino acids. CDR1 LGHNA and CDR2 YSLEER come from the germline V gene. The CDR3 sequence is CASSPSRTGELFF. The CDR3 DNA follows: TGCGCCAGCAGCCCTTCTAGGACCGGGGAGCTGTTTTTT.

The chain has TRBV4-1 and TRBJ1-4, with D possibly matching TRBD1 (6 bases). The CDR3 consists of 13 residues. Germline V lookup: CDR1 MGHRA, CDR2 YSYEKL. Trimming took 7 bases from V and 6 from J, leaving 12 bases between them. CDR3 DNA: TGCGCCAGCAACCTAGGGGGGGATGAAAAACTGTTTTTT. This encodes CASNLGGDEKLFF.

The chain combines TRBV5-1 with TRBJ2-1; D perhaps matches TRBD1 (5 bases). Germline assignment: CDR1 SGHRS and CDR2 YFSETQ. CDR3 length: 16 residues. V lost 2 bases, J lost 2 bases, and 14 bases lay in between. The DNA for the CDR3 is TGCGCCAGCAGCTTAACCACGGAAGGGGCCTACAATGAGCAGTTCTTC. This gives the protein CASSLTTEGAYNEQFF.

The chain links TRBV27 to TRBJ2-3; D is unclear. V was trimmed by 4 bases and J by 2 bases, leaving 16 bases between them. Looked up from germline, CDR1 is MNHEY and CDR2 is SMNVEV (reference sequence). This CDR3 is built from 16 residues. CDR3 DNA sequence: TGTGCCAGCAGTTCCAGTAGTAGATATAACACAGATACGCAGTATTTT. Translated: CASSSSSRYNTDTQYF.

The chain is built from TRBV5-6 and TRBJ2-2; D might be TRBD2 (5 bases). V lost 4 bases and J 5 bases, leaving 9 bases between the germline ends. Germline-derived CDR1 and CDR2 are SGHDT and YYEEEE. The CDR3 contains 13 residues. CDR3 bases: TGTGCCAGCAGCGGACTGTTTACCGGGGAGCTGTTTTTT. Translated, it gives CASSGLFTGELFF.

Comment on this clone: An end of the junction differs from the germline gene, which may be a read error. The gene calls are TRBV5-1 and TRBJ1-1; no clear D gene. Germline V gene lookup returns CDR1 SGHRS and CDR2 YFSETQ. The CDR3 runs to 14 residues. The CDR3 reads CASSLGSNPTETFF. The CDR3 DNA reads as TGCGCCAGCAGCTTAGGTTCTAACCCGACTGAAACTTTCTTT.

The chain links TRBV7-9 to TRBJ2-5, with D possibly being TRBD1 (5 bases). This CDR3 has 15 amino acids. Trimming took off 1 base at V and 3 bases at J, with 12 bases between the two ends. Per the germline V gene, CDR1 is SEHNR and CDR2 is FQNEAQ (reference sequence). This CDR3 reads CASSLGAGLKETQYF. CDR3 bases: TGTGCCAGCAGCTTAGGAGCAGGGCTAAAAGAGACCCAGTACTTC.

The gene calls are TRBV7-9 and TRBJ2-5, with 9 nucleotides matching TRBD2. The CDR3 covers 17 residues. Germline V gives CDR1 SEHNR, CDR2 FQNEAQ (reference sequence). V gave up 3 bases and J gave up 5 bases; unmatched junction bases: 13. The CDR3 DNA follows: TGTGCCAGCAGCTTTACTTCGGGTAGCGGGAGCCTGGAGACCCAGTACTTC. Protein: CASSFTSGSGSLETQYF.

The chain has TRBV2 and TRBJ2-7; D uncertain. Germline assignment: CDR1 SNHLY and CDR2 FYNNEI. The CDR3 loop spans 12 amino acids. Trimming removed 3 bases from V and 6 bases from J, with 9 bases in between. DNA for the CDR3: TGTGCCAGCAGTGATGCCCATCCCGAGCAGTACTTC. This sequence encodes CASSDAHPEQYF.

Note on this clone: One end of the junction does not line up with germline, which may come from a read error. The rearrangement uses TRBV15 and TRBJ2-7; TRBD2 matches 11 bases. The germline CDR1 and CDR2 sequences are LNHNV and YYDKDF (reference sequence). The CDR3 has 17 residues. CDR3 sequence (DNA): TGTGCCATCAGCAGATCTGGACTAGCGGGCTTAACCTACGAGCAGTACTTC. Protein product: CAISRSGLAGLTYEQYF.

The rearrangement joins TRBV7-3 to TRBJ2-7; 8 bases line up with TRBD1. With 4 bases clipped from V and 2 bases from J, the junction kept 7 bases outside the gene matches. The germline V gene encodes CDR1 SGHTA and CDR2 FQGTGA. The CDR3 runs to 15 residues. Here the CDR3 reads CASSSAGTGPYEQYF. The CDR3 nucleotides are TGTGCCAGCAGCTCAGCCGGGACAGGACCCTACGAGCAGTACTTC.

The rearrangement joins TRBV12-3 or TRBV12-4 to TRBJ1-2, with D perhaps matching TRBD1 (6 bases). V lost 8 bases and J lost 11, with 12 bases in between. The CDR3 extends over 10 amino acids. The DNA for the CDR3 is TGTGCCAGCTCCTGGGGACATTACACCTTC. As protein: CASSWGHYTF.

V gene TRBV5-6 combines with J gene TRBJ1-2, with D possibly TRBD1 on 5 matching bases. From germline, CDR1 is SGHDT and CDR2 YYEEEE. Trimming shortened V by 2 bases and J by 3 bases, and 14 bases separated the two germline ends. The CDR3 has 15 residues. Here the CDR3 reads CASSFGTASDYGYTF. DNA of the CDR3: TGTGCCAGCAGCTTTGGGACCGCGAGCGACTATGGCTACACCTTC.

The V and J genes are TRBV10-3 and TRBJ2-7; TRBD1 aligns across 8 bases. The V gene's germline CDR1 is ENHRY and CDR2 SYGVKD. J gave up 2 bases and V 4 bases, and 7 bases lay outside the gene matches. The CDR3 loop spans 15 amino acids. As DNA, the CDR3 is TGTGCCATCAGTGCCGGGACAGGTTCAACCTACGAGCAGTACTTC. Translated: CAISAGTGSTYEQYF.

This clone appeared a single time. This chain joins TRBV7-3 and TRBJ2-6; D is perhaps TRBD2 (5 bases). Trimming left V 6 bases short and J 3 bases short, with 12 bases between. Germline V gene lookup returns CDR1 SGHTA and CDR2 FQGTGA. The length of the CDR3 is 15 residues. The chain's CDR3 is CASSLAAGGANVLTF. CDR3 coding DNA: TGTGCCAGCAGTCTGGCGGCGGGTGGGGCCAACGTCCTGACTTTC.

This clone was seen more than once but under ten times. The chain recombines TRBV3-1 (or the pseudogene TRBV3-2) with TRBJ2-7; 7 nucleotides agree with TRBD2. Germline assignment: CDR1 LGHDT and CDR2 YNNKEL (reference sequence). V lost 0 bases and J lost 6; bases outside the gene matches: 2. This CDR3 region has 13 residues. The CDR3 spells CASSQEGGREQYF. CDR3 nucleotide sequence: TGTGCCAGCAGCCAAGAGGGAGGGCGCGAGCAGTACTTC.

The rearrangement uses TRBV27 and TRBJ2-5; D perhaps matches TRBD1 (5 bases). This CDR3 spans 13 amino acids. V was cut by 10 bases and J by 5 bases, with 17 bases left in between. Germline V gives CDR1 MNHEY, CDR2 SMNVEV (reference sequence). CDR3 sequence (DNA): TGTGCCACGCAGGGTCCTTCTAGGGAGACCCAGTACTTC. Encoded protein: CATQGPSRETQYF.

CDR3 DNA sequence: TGTGCCAGCAGTTCTCAGTGGGGATTTGCTTTCTTT. The encoded protein is CASSSQWGFAFF. The chain links TRBV28 to TRBJ1-1; D is unclear. V lost 4 bases and J lost 11, with 14 bases in between. This CDR3 spans 12 amino acids. Per germline, CDR1 MDHEN and CDR2 SYDVKM.

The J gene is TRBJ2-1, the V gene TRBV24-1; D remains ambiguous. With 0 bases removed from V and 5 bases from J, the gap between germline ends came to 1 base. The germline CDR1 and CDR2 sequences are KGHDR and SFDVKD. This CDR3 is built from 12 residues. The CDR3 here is CATSDLNNEQFF. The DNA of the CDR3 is TGTGCCACCAGTGATTTGAACAATGAGCAGTTCTTC.

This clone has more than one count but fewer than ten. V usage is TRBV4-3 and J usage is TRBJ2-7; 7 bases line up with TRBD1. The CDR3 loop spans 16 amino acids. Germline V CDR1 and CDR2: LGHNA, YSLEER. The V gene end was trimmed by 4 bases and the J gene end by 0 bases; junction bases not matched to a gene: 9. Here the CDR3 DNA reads TGCGCCAGCAGCCGAGCGACAGGGATAAGCTCCTACGAGCAGTACTTC. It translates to CASSRATGISSYEQYF.

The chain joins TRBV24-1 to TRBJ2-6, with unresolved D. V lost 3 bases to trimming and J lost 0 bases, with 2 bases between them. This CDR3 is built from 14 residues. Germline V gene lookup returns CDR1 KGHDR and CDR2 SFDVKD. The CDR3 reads CATSDDSGANVLTF. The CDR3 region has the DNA TGTGCCACCAGTGATGACTCTGGGGCCAACGTCCTGACTTTC.

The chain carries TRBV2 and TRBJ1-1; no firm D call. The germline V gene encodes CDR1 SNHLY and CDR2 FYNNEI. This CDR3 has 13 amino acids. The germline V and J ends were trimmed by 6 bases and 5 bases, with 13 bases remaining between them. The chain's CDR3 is CASSTGRGTEAFF. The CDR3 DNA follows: TGTGCCAGCAGCACCGGACGAGGTACTGAAGCTTTCTTT.

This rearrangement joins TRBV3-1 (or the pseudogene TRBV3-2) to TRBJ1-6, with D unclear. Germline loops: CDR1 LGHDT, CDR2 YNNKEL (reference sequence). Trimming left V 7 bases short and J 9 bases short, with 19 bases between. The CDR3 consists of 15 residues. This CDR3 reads CASTDFPHVGSPLHF. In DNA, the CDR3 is TGTGCCAGCACCGATTTCCCACACGTTGGTTCACCCCTCCACTTT.

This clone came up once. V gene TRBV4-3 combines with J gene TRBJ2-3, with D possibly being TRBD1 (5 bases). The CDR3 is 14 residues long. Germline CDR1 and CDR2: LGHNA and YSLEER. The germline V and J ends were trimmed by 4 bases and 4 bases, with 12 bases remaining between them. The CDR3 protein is CASSRSSGSDTQYF. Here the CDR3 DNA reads TGCGCCAGCAGCCGGTCATCAGGGTCAGATACGCAGTATTTT.

The CDR3 here is CSVGGGTEAFF. DNA for the CDR3: TGCAGCGTTGGTGGGGGTACTGAAGCTTTCTTT. The gene calls are TRBV29-1 and TRBJ1-1, with D perhaps matching TRBD1 (5 bases). V was shortened by 4 bases and J by 5 bases, with 8 bases between the two germline ends. This CDR3 has 11 residues. CDR1 and CDR2 (germline): SQVTM, ANQGSEA.

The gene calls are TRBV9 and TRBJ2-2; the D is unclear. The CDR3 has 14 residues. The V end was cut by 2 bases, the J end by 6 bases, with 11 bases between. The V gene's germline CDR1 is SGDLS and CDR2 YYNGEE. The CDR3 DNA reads TGTGCCAGCAGCGTCGACAATACGCCCGGGGAGCTGTTTTTT. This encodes CASSVDNTPGELFF.

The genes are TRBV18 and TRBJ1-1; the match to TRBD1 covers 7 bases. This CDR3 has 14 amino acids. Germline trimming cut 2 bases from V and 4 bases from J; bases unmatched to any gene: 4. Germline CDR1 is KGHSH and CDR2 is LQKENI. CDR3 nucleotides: TGTGCCAGCTCACCAGGGACAGTGATCACTGAAGCTTTCTTT. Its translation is CASSPGTVITEAFF.

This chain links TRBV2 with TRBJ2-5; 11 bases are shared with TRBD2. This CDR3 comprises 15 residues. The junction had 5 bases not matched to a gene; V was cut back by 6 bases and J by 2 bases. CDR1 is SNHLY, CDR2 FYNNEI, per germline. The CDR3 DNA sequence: TGTGCCAGCAGGGTTAGGACTAGCGGGCAAGAGACCCAGTACTTC. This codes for CASRVRTSGQETQYF.

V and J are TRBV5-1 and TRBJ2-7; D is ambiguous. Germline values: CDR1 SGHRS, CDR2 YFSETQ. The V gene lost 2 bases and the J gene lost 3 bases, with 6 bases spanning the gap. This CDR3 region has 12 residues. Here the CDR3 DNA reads TGCGCCAGCAGCTTTGGCGGCTACGAGCAGTACTTC. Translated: CASSFGGYEQYF.